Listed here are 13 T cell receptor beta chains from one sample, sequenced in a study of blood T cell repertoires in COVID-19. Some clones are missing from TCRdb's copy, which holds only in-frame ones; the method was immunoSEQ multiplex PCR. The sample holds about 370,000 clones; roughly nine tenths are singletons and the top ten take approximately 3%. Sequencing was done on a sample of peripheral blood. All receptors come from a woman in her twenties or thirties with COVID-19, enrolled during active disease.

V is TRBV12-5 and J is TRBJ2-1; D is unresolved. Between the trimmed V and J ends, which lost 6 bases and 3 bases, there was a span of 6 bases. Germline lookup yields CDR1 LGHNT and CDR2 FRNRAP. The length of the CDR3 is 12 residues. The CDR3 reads CASGPSYNEQFF. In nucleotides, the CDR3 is TGTGCTAGTGGCCCGAGCTACAATGAGCAGTTCTTC.

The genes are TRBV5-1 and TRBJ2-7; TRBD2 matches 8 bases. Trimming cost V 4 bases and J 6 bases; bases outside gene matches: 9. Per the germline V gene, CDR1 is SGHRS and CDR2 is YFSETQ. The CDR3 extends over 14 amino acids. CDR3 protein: CASSATGTRGEQYF. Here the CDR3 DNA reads TGCGCCAGCAGCGCGACCGGGACTAGGGGCGAGCAGTACTTC. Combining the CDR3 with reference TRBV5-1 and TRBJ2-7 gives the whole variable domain KAGVTQTPRYLIKTRGQQVTLSCSPISGHRSVSWYQQTPGQGLQFLFEYFSETQRNKGNFPGRFSGRQFSNSRSEMNVSTLELGDSALYLCASSATGTRGEQYFGPGTRLTVT.

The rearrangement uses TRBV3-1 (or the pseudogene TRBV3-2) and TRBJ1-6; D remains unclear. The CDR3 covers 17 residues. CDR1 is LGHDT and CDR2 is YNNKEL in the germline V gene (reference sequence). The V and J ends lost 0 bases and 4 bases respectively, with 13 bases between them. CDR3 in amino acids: CASSQDLGVTYNSPLHF. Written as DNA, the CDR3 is TGTGCCAGCAGCCAAGATCTCGGGGTAACTTATAATTCACCCCTCCACTTT.

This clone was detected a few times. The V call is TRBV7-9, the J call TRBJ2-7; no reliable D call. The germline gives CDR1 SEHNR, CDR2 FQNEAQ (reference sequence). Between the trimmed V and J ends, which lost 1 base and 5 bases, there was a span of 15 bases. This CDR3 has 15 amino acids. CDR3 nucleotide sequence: TGTGCCAGCAGCTTAGGAGGCTACATCTTCCACGAGCAGTACTTC. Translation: CASSLGGYIFHEQYF.

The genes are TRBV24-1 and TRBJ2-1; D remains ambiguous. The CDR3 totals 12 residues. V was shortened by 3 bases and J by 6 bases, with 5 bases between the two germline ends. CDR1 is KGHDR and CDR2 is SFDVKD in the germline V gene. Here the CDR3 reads CATSDGPNEQFF. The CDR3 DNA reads TGTGCCACCAGTGATGGCCCCAATGAGCAGTTCTTC.

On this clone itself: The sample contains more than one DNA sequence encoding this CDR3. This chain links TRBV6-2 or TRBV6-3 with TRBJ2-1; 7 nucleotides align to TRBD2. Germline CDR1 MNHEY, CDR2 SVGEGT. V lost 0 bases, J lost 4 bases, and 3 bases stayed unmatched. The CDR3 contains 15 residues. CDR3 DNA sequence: TGTGCCAGCAGTTACTCGGGAGGGGCTTACAATGAGCAGTTCTTC. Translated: CASSYSGGAYNEQFF.

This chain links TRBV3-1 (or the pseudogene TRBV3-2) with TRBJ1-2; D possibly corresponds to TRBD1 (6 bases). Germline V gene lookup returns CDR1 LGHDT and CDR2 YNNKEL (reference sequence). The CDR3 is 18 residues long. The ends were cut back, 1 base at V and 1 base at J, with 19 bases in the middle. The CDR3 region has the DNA TGTGCCAGCAGCCAAGGTTTTCCAGGGGCGTCTTTTAACTATGGCTACACCTTC. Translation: CASSQGFPGASFNYGYTF.

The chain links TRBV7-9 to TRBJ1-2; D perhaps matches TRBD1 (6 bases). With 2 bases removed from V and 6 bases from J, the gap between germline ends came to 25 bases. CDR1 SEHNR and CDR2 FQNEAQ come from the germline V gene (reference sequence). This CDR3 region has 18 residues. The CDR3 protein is CASSLSLWAFRGPDGYTF. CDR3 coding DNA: TGTGCCAGCAGCTTAAGTCTGTGGGCCTTCAGGGGTCCGGATGGCTACACCTTC.

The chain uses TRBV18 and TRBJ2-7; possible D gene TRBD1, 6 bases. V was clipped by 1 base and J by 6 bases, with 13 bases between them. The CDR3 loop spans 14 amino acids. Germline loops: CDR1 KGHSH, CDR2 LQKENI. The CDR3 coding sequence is TGTGCCAGCTCACCACGGCAGGGGACGGTCGAGCAGTACGTC. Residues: CASSPRQGTVEQYV.

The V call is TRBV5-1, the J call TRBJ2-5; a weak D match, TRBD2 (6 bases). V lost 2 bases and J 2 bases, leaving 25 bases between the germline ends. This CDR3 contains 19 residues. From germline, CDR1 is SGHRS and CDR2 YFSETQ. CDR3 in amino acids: CASSFPNLLAGRWQETQYF. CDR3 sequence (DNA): TGCGCCAGCAGCTTTCCGAACCTCTTGGCGGGGCGGTGGCAAGAGACCCAGTACTTC.

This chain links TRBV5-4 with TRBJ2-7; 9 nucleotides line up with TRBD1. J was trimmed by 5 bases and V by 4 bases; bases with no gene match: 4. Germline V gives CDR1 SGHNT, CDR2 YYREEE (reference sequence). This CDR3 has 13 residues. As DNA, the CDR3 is TGTGCCAGCAGCACAGGGGGCAGAAACGAGCAGTACTTC. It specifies CASSTGGRNEQYF. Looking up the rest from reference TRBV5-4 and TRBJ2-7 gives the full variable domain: ETGVTQSPTHLIKTRGQQVTLRCSSQSGHNTVSWYQQALGQGPQFIFQYYREEENGRGNFPPRFSGLQFPNYSSELNVNALELDDSALYLCASSTGGRNEQYFGPGTRLTVT.

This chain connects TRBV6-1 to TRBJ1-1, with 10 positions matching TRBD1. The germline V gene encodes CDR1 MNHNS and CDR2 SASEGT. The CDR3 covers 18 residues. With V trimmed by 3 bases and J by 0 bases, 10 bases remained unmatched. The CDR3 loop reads CASSERQGAVTLNTEAFF. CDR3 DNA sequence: TGTGCCAGCAGTGAGAGACAGGGGGCAGTCACATTGAACACTGAAGCTTTCTTT.

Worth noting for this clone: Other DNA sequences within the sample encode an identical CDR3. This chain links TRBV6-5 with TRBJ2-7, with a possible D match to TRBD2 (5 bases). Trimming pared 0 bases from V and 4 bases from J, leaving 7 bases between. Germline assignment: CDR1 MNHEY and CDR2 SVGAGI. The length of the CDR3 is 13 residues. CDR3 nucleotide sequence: TGTGCCAGCAGTTACTCGACGGGATACGAGCAGTACTTC. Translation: CASSYSTGYEQYF.